Following are 27 T cell receptor beta chains from one sample sequenced in a study of blood T cell repertoires in COVID-19. The assay was immunoSEQ multiplex PCR, and TCRdb's table has in-frame clones only and misses some. The table includes 150,000 to 190,000 clones, about 79% detected once. Sequenced material: peripheral blood. The receptors stem from a woman between 45 and 65 years old with acute or convalescent COVID-19.

The chain links TRBV2 to TRBJ1-2; D is perhaps TRBD1 (5 bases). Germline lookup yields CDR1 SNHLY and CDR2 FYNNEI. Trimming cost V 3 bases and J 5 bases, with 10 bases left between them. There are 13 residues in the CDR3. CDR3 DNA sequence: TGTGCCAGCAGTGAGGGCAGGGAATATGGCTACACCTTC. This codes for CASSEGREYGYTF.

J is TRBJ1-5 and V is TRBV7-2, with D perhaps TRBD1 (5 bases). V lost 1 base and J 7 bases, leaving 11 bases between the germline ends. From germline, CDR1 is SGHTA and CDR2 FQGNSA. CDR3 length: 14 residues. The CDR3 coding sequence is TGTGCCAGCAGCTTAGAACCAGGGAAACAGCCCCAGCATTTT. Its translation: CASSLEPGKQPQHF.

V is TRBV25-1 and J is TRBJ1-2, with TRBD1 identical over 8 bases. This CDR3 region has 13 residues. V was pared by 6 bases and J by 4 bases, with 4 bases of the junction left unmatched. In germline, CDR1 is MGHDK, CDR2 SYGVNS. The CDR3 region is CASSGDRGYGYTF. The CDR3 DNA reads as TGTGCCAGCAGCGGAGACAGGGGCTATGGCTACACCTTC.

The chain joins TRBV4-1 to TRBJ2-2; 14 nucleotides align to TRBD2. V trimming: 2 bases; J trimming: 4 bases; junction bases outside the gene matches: 6. The CDR3 runs to 18 residues. The V gene's germline CDR1 is MGHRA and CDR2 YSYEKL. This CDR3 reads CASSQRLAGGPSTGELFF. In DNA, the CDR3 is TGCGCCAGCAGCCAACGACTAGCGGGAGGGCCGAGCACCGGGGAGCTGTTTTTT.

The chain links TRBV6-6 to TRBJ1-6, with 7 bases matching TRBD1. Germline loops: CDR1 MNHNY, CDR2 SVGAGI (reference sequence). J lost 2 bases, V lost 5 bases, and 6 bases had no gene match. CDR3 length: 16 amino acids. The CDR3 DNA sequence: TGTGCCAGCAGTCTGACAGGGACGACCTATAATTCACCCCTCCACTTT. This gives the protein CASSLTGTTYNSPLHF.

This clone showed up just a few times. The J gene is TRBJ2-1, the V gene TRBV27, with 11 nucleotides matching TRBD2. CDR3 length: 18 amino acids. CDR1 MNHEY and CDR2 SMNVEV come from the germline V gene (reference sequence). V shed 3 bases, J shed 5 bases, and the junction held 12 bases outside the gene matches. The CDR3 spells CASSLRVLTSGVNNEQFF. The CDR3 DNA reads as TGTGCCAGCAGTTTGCGGGTTCTGACTAGCGGGGTAAACAATGAGCAGTTCTTC.

V gene TRBV9 combines with J gene TRBJ2-5, with TRBD1 matching over 8 bases. V lost 4 bases and J lost 5; bases outside the gene matches: 16. The V gene's germline CDR1 is SGDLS and CDR2 YYNGEE. CDR3 size: 17 residues. CDR3 protein: CASSPPSGQVGTETQYF. CDR3 in DNA: TGTGCCAGCAGCCCGCCTTCGGGACAGGTAGGGACGGAGACCCAGTACTTC.

This rearrangement joins TRBV12-3 or TRBV12-4 to TRBJ2-7; 7 positions match TRBD2. With V trimmed by 3 bases and J by 4 bases, 3 bases remained unmatched. This CDR3 contains 13 residues. In DNA, the CDR3 is TGTGCCAGCAGTTTCTTCGGGGGGTACGAGCAGTACTTC. Protein sequence: CASSFFGGYEQYF.

The chain carries TRBV18 and TRBJ2-5; tentative D call: TRBD1 (5 bases). The CDR3 spans 13 residues. Looked up from germline, CDR1 is KGHSH and CDR2 is LQKENI. V dropped 3 bases and J dropped 2 bases, with 7 bases sitting between them. CDR3 in amino acids: CASSPRQQETQYF. The CDR3 DNA reads TGTGCCAGCTCACCGAGACAGCAAGAGACCCAGTACTTC.

The CDR3 protein is CASSSPGGAGNSPLHF. CDR3 sequence (DNA): TGTGCCAGCAGTTCCCCGGGAGGGGCGGGTAATTCACCCCTCCACTTT. The gene calls are TRBV5-5 and TRBJ1-6; weak D call: TRBD1 (5 bases). The CDR3 loop spans 16 amino acids. V was trimmed by 5 bases and J by 6 bases, leaving 18 bases between them. Germline-derived CDR1 and CDR2 are SGHKS and YYEKEE (reference sequence).

The rearrangement uses TRBV29-1 and TRBJ2-5; TRBD1 is a possible D gene (5 bases). Germline values: CDR1 SQVTM, CDR2 ANQGSEA. V was pared by 7 bases and J by 4 bases, with 16 bases between. The CDR3 sequence is 13 residues long. CDR3 residues: CSANEGVGETQYF. In nucleotides, the CDR3 is TGCAGCGCCAACGAAGGGGTGGGAGAGACCCAGTACTTC.

This clone appeared once. This chain connects TRBV7-2 to TRBJ1-2, with D possibly being TRBD1 (6 bases). The germline gives CDR1 SGHTA, CDR2 FQGNSA. Between the trimmed V and J ends, which lost 0 bases and 3 bases, there was a span of 11 bases. The CDR3 spans 15 residues. The CDR3 DNA reads TGTGCCAGCAGCTTAGCGGGGGCTTCTCACTATGGCTACACCTTC. Protein product: CASSLAGASHYGYTF.

This chain joins TRBV5-4 and TRBJ2-7; TRBD1 is a possible D gene (6 bases). The CDR3 has 15 amino acids. Germline V gene sequence: CDR1 SGHNT, CDR2 YYREEE (reference sequence). The ends were cut back, 3 bases at V and 3 bases at J, with 16 bases in the middle. The CDR3 DNA follows: TGTGCCAGCAGCTACGTCAGACAGGACCGCTACGAGCAGTACTTC. This translates into CASSYVRQDRYEQYF.

Regarding this clone: Mismatch with germline at one junction end may stem from a read error. This chain joins TRBV12-3 or TRBV12-4 and TRBJ1-2, with 7 bases identical to TRBD1. There are 12 residues in the CDR3. CDR3 residues: CASIPETGPSAF. DNA for the CDR3: TGTGCCAGCATCCCTGAGACAGGGCCCTCCGCCTTC.

Note on this clone: The junction departs from germline at one end; a sequencing error may be responsible. The rearrangement joins TRBV10-3 to TRBJ2-7; 10 bases fit TRBD1. The CDR3 sequence is 14 residues long. CDR1 and CDR2 from the germline V gene are ENHRY and SYGVKD. The CDR3 coding sequence is TGTGCCATCAGTCAGATGGGGACAGGGGACGAACAGTACTTC. This sequence encodes CAISQMGTGDEQYF.

The chain couples TRBV5-1 to TRBJ1-4, with D possibly being TRBD1 (6 bases). Germline CDR1 is SGHRS and CDR2 is YFSETQ. This CDR3 comprises 14 residues. V lost 4 bases to trimming and J lost 6 bases, with 13 bases between them. CDR3 DNA sequence: TGCGCCAGCAGCCGGGGACATGCGGATGAAAAACTGTTTTTT. Its translation: CASSRGHADEKLFF.

The V call is TRBV5-4, the J call TRBJ1-1; D is possibly TRBD1 (6 bases). V was shortened by 2 bases and J by 3 bases, with 14 bases between the two germline ends. Germline assignment: CDR1 SGHNT and CDR2 YYREEE (reference sequence). The CDR3 has 15 amino acids. CDR3 loop: CASSFPDNRDTEAFF. The CDR3 DNA reads TGTGCCAGCAGCTTTCCAGATAACAGGGACACTGAAGCTTTCTTT.

The rearrangement uses TRBV18 and TRBJ2-3; the match to TRBD2 covers 9 bases. Germline lookup yields CDR1 KGHSH and CDR2 LQKENI. V trimming: 1 base; J trimming: 2 bases; junction bases outside the gene matches: 1. This CDR3 comprises 15 residues. CDR3 protein: CASSPLAGDTDTQYF. CDR3 in DNA: TGTGCCAGCTCACCACTAGCGGGAGACACAGATACGCAGTATTTT. Full variable domain (outside the CDR3, taken from reference TRBV18 and TRBJ2-3): NAGVMQNPRHLVRRRGQEARLRCSPMKGHSHVYWYRQLPEEGLKFMVYLQKENIIDESGMPKERFSAEFPKEGPSILRIQQVVRGDSAAYFCASSPLAGDTDTQYFGPGTRLTVL.

This clone is a singleton in its sample. The V gene is TRBV28, the J gene TRBJ2-7; D is unclear. The germline CDR1 and CDR2 sequences are MDHEN and SYDVKM. The CDR3 spans 13 residues. V was trimmed by 6 bases and J by 0 bases, leaving 9 bases between them. CDR3 DNA: TGTGCCAGCAGGCTAACAGCCTCCTACGAGCAGTACTTC. Residues: CASRLTASYEQYF.

CDR3 region: CASSVGNGGSYEQYF. The CDR3 DNA is TGTGCCAGCAGCGTAGGTAACGGGGGGTCCTACGAGCAGTACTTC. The chain has TRBV9 and TRBJ2-7; 7 nucleotides line up with TRBD2. This CDR3 contains 15 residues. From germline, CDR1 is SGDLS and CDR2 YYNGEE. Trimming cost V 0 bases and J 1 base; bases outside gene matches: 4.

The chain links TRBV19 to TRBJ2-7, with 8 bases aligning to TRBD1. The ends lost 4 bases at V and 4 bases at J; junction bases unmatched: 9. CDR3 size: 15 residues. Germline lookup yields CDR1 LNHDA and CDR2 SQIVND (reference sequence). The CDR3: CASSTGQGQFYEQYF. Here the CDR3 DNA reads TGTGCCAGTAGTACCGGACAGGGCCAATTTTACGAGCAGTACTTC.

The chain has TRBV19 and TRBJ2-7; 8 bases align to TRBD2. Germline trimming cut 3 bases from V and 3 bases from J; bases unmatched to any gene: 7. CDR3 length: 15 amino acids. Germline values: CDR1 LNHDA, CDR2 SQIVND (reference sequence). For the CDR3, the DNA is TGTGCCAGTAGTATGGAAGTAGCGGGAATCTACGAGCAGTACTTC. Its translation: CASSMEVAGIYEQYF.

This chain uses TRBV3-1 (or the pseudogene TRBV3-2) with TRBJ1-2; D not resolved. The CDR3 runs to 13 residues. With 1 base removed from V and 8 bases from J, the gap between germline ends came to 11 bases. In germline, CDR1 is LGHDT, CDR2 YNNKEL (reference sequence). The CDR3 nucleotides read TGTGCCAGCAGCCAAGCTTTGGGGAGGGGCTACACCTTC. The encoded protein is CASSQALGRGYTF.

The chain is built from TRBV6-6 and TRBJ2-7; D possibly corresponds to TRBD2 (5 bases). CDR1 and CDR2 from the germline V gene are MNHNY and SVGAGI (reference sequence). The CDR3 runs to 13 residues. Between the trimmed V and J ends, which lost 5 bases and 5 bases, there was a span of 13 bases. CDR3: CASSGLIGDEQYF. In nucleotides, the CDR3 is TGTGCCAGCAGTGGACTCATTGGGGACGAGCAGTACTTC.

In DNA form, the CDR3 reads TGTGCCAGCATCACGGGTCGTGGTTCCTACGAGCAGTACTTC. This encodes CASITGRGSYEQYF. The V and J genes are TRBV28 and TRBJ2-7, with unresolved D. The CDR3 covers 14 residues. From germline, CDR1 is MDHEN and CDR2 SYDVKM. Trimming removed 7 bases from V and 1 base from J, with 14 bases in between.

V gene TRBV2 combines with J gene TRBJ1-2; D may be TRBD1 (5 bases). The CDR3 consists of 13 residues. V was pared by 6 bases and J by 7 bases, with 15 bases between. Germline V lookup: CDR1 SNHLY, CDR2 FYNNEI. The CDR3 nucleotides are TGTGCCAGCAGGCGGGGGGAATCGATTGGCTACACCTTC. Amino acids: CASRRGESIGYTF.

The rearrangement joins TRBV4-1 to TRBJ2-2; 11 bases fit TRBD2. The CDR3 consists of 18 residues. The J segment lost 3 bases and the V segment lost 2 bases, leaving 8 bases of the junction unmatched. CDR1 is MGHRA, CDR2 YSYEKL, per germline. The CDR3 coding sequence is TGCGCCAGCAGCCAATGGTTTAGCGGGAGGGACGACACCGGGGAGCTGTTTTTT. It yields the protein CASSQWFSGRDDTGELFF.